Described below is a single T cell receptor beta chain sequence and its context. The antigen is undetermined. The data originate from a study of beta chain features in type 1 diabetes. Looking at the study overall: Age, gender and cell yields were similar between patients and healthy donors.

Overall study results and limits: The study notes PCR might favor shorter templates equally in patients and controls. Type 1 diabetes patients showed a moderate but significant shortening of TCRB CDR3s in all four CD4+ subsets.

Germline values: CDR1 KGHSH, CDR2 LQKENI. The CDR3 spans 16 residues. The trim removed 0 bases at V and 4 bases at J, leaving 2 bases unmatched. TCRB transcripts that were expressed got sequenced, as all of the isolated RNA had been reverse transcribed. Using immunoSEQ multiplex PCR, the repertoire was profiled, and TCRdb retains in-frame clones only, with some absent. The sample yields nearly 350,000 clones, 7.5% to 9% seen once. The chain uses TRBV18 and TRBJ2-2; 10 bases match TRBD1. What was sequenced was central memory CD4+ T cells from blood. This sequence was found in a woman aged 18-29 years in good health. The CDR3 DNA reads as TGTGCCAGCTCACCACCGGGACAGGGGTCCACCGGGGAGCTGTTTTTT. Encoded protein: CASSPPGQGSTGELFF.